At least ten counts were recorded for the clone carrying this T cell receptor beta chain. Trimming removed 2 bases at V and 1 base at J, with 4 bases between. Germline loops: CDR1 LGHDT, CDR2 YNNKEL (reference sequence). The CDR3 spans 13 residues. The sample belongs to a study of T-cell reconstitution after alpha-beta-depleted transplantation in children. Preparation of the TCRbeta library used unique molecular identifiers. TCRdb fed the PCR reads into MiXCR, producing one record per CDR3 protein. The sample comprises some 200,000 distinct CDR3 sequences, approximately 9.8% of which are singletons, and approximately 5% rests with the top ten.

The sample consisted of PBMCs from the stem cell graft donor, taken from the stem cell graft. J is TRBJ2-3 and V is TRBV3-1; D is undetermined. The receptor was isolated from a human donor who donated a stem cell graft to a child with SCID. The CDR3 nucleotides are TGTGCCAGCAGCCAACGGGGCACAGATACGCAGTATTTT. Translating it yields CASSQRGTDTQYF.